The rows below give T cell receptor beta chains drawn from one sample of a study of T cell changes during pregnancy in multiple sclerosis. Using immunoSEQ multiplex PCR, the repertoire was profiled, and TCRdb retains in-frame clones only, with some absent. The sample has 30,000 to 40,000 clones, around 90% seen once. Sequencing used CD8+ T cells from peripheral blood mononuclear cells, obtained in the third trimester of pregnancy. These receptors came from a female donor with multiple sclerosis, enrolled in a pregnancy study. Each CDR3 is given with its conserved first and last residue. Each record gives: CDR3 protein, CDR3 DNA, clone size, D gene, V gene, J gene, CDR3 length. The D gene is left open where the match is weak. Clone size is shown for a subset of rows, as once, few, many or a class of expanded clone.

CDR3: CASRQAGGSYNSPLHF
DNA: TGTGCCAGCAGACAGGCAGGGGGCTCCTATAATTCACCCCTCCACTTT
size: -
D: TRBD1
V: TRBV14
J: TRBJ1-6
length: 16

CDR3: CASSQLGQGARETQYF
DNA: TGCGCCAGCAGCCAACTGGGACAGGGGGCAAGGGAGACCCAGTACTTC
size: -
D: TRBD1
V: TRBV4-3
J: TRBJ2-5
length: 16

CDR3: CSSGDGYTF
DNA: TGCAGTTCAGGGGATGGCTACACCTTC
size: -
D: -
V: TRBV20-1
J: TRBJ1-2
length: 9

CDR3: CASSGRQGPSGNTIYF
DNA: TGTGCCAGCAGCGGAAGACAGGGCCCCTCTGGAAACACCATATATTTT
size: -
D: TRBD1
V: TRBV9
J: TRBJ1-3
length: 16

CDR3: CASSRGLAAYEQYF
DNA: TGTGCCAGCAGCAGGGGACTAGCGGCCTACGAGCAGTACTTC
size: -
D: -
V: TRBV21-1
J: TRBJ2-7
length: 14

CDR3: CASSLVPGQEAFF
DNA: TGTGCCAGCAGCTTAGTGCCGGGACAGGAAGCTTTCTTT
size: -
D: TRBD1
V: TRBV11-3
J: TRBJ1-1
length: 13

CDR3: CASSGDRPGYTF
DNA: TGTGCCAGCAGCGGCGACAGACCAGGCTACACCTTC
size: -
D: -
V: TRBV9
J: TRBJ1-2
length: 12

CDR3: CATWDRGADTQYF
DNA: TGTGCCACTTGGGACAGGGGAGCAGATACGCAGTATTTT
size: -
D: TRBD1
V: TRBV2
J: TRBJ2-3
length: 13

CDR3: CASGTSIRNNEQFF
DNA: TGTGCCAGCGGGACATCTATTCGCAACAATGAGCAGTTCTTC
size: -
D: -
V: TRBV27
J: TRBJ2-1
length: 14

CDR3: CASSLSTVPYGYTF
DNA: TGTGCCAGCAGCCTATCCACTGTACCGTATGGCTACACCTTC
size: -
D: -
V: TRBV6-6
J: TRBJ1-2
length: 14

CDR3: CASSLLPGGSETQYF
DNA: TGTGCCAGCAGCCTGCTGCCCGGGGGGTCGGAGACCCAGTACTTC
size: -
D: TRBD2
V: TRBV5-5
J: TRBJ2-5
length: 15

CDR3: CASSPGQADEKLFF
DNA: TGTGCCAGCAGCCCGGGACAGGCGGATGAAAAACTGTTTTTT
size: -
D: TRBD1
V: TRBV5-6
J: TRBJ1-4
length: 14

CDR3: CASSPKTGRGSYEQYF
DNA: TGTGCCAGCAGCCCGAAGACAGGAAGGGGTTCCTACGAGCAGTACTTC
size: -
D: -
V: TRBV9
J: TRBJ2-7
length: 16

CDR3: CASSWSGGAGETQYF
DNA: TGTGCCAGCAGCTGGAGCGGGGGGGCGGGGGAGACCCAGTACTTC
size: -
D: TRBD2
V: TRBV7-3
J: TRBJ2-5
length: 15

CDR3: CASSQENRGRGEQYF
DNA: TGCGCCAGCAGCCAGGAGAACAGGGGTAGGGGCGAGCAGTACTTC
size: -
D: TRBD1
V: TRBV4-1
J: TRBJ2-7
length: 15

CDR3: CASSLETSGGETQYF
DNA: TGTGCCAGCAGCTTAGAAACTAGCGGGGGAGAGACCCAGTACTTC
size: -
D: TRBD2
V: TRBV7-8
J: TRBJ2-5
length: 15

CDR3: CASSEGRQGVTGELFF
DNA: TGTGCCAGCAGTGAAGGTCGACAGGGGGTCACCGGGGAGCTGTTTTTT
size: once
D: TRBD1
V: TRBV2
J: TRBJ2-2
length: 16

CDR3: CASSDGTGYYEQYF
DNA: TGTGCCAGCAGTGATGGGACAGGGTACTACGAGCAGTACTTC
size: -
D: TRBD1
V: TRBV2
J: TRBJ2-7
length: 14

CDR3: CASSPIPGQGYGNTIYF
DNA: TGTGCCAGCTCACCCATTCCTGGACAGGGGTATGGAAACACCATATATTTT
size: once
D: TRBD1
V: TRBV18
J: TRBJ1-3
length: 17

CDR3: CASSLGSAYEQYF
DNA: TGTGCCAGCAGCTTGGGCAGTGCCTACGAGCAGTACTTC
size: -
D: -
V: TRBV5-4
J: TRBJ2-7
length: 13

CDR3: CASSWSAQPQHF
DNA: TGTGCCAGCAGCTGGAGTGCTCAGCCCCAGCATTTT
size: -
D: -
V: TRBV28
J: TRBJ1-5
length: 12

CDR3: CASSQATASHSPLHF
DNA: TGCGCCAGCAGCCAAGCTACTGCCTCCCATTCACCCCTCCACTTT
size: -
D: -
V: TRBV4-3
J: TRBJ1-6
length: 15

CDR3: CASSPSPSNTEAFF
DNA: TGTGCCAGCAGCCCCTCCCCCTCGAACACTGAAGCTTTCTTT
size: few
D: -
V: TRBV16
J: TRBJ1-1
length: 14

CDR3: CASSPELVQETQYF
DNA: TGTGCCAGCAGCCCCGAACTAGTTCAAGAGACCCAGTACTTC
size: -
D: -
V: TRBV7-8
J: TRBJ2-5
length: 14

CDR3: CAISNTGVMNTEAFF
DNA: TGTGCCATCAGCAACACCGGGGTAATGAACACTGAAGCTTTCTTT
size: -
D: -
V: TRBV10-3
J: TRBJ1-1
length: 15

CDR3: CASSLYNSPLHF
DNA: TGTGCCAGCAGCCTTTATAATTCACCCCTCCACTTT
size: -
D: -
V: TRBV9
J: TRBJ1-6
length: 12

CDR3: CASRPDRAGNTEAFF
DNA: TGTGCCAGCAGGCCTGACAGGGCAGGGAACACTGAAGCTTTCTTT
size: -
D: TRBD1
V: TRBV7-3
J: TRBJ1-1
length: 15

CDR3: CASSQLSPGELFF
DNA: TGTGCCAGCAGCCAATTAAGCCCCGGGGAGCTGTTTTTT
size: -
D: -
V: TRBV14
J: TRBJ2-2
length: 13